This TCR beta chain was identified in a study of cytomegalovirus exposure and HLA in healthy donors. Study-wide findings and caveats: The likely origin of a cluster of highly shared sequence variants was a sequencing artifact. Immune exposure was documented only through CMV serostatus.

Germline values: CDR1 LNHDA, CDR2 SQIVND (reference sequence). Germline trimming cut 7 bases from V and 4 bases from J; bases unmatched to any gene: 3. The CDR3 is 12 residues long. 60 Vbeta and 13 Jbeta primers were used in PCR. This table comes from immunoSEQ multiplex PCR, and its TCRdb copy is limited to in-frame clones, with some not included. The sample holds 100,000 to 150,000 clones; around 80% are singletons and the top ten take 0.85% to 1.4%. A note on this clone: Antigen unknown.

The receptor comes from a woman in her thirties in good health and CMV-seronegative. This chain joins TRBV19 and TRBJ1-2; 7 bases match TRBD1. The sequenced sample consisted of PBMCs. CDR3 sequence reads: CASKTGLYGYTF. DNA for the CDR3: TGTGCCAGTAAGACAGGGCTCTATGGCTACACCTTC.